One sample yielded the 23 T cell receptor beta chains listed below, sequenced in a study of a mutant IDH1 vaccine in newly diagnosed glioma. Time point in this sample: week 5, during vaccination. In every dose of vaccine, 300 ug of mutant IDH1 20-mer peptide was given alongside topical imiquimod. Measured with immunoSEQ multiplex PCR; TCRdb has only the in-frame clones, and not every one. The sample yields tens of thousands of clones, around 80% seen once. No antigen has been identified for these receptors. The material was PBMCs, obtained from a glioma patient whose treatment included an IDH1 peptide vaccine. The receptors were gathered from a woman aged 40 to 50 with glioma.

The gene calls are TRBV5-6 and TRBJ2-5, with D unresolved. The germline gives CDR1 SGHDT, CDR2 YYEEEE. V was cut by 4 bases and J by 3 bases, with 4 bases left in between. The CDR3 extends over 11 amino acids. CDR3 residues: CASSIEETQYF. The CDR3 coding sequence is TGTGCCAGCAGCATCGAAGAGACCCAGTACTTC.

In its sample, this clone was seen a few times. V and J are TRBV5-1 and TRBJ1-5; 8 positions agree with TRBD1. Germline CDR1 and CDR2: SGHRS and YFSETQ. J gave up 7 bases and V 4 bases, and 4 bases lay outside the gene matches. The CDR3 runs to 13 residues. The CDR3 sequence is CASSLDRAQPQHF. CDR3 in DNA: TGCGCCAGCAGCCTGGACAGGGCCCAGCCCCAGCATTTT. The full variable domain, completed using reference TRBV5-1 and TRBJ1-5, is KAGVTQTPRYLIKTRGQQVTLSCSPISGHRSVSWYQQTPGQGLQFLFEYFSETQRNKGNFPGRFSGRQFSNSRSEMNVSTLELGDSALYLCASSLDRAQPQHFGDGTRLSIL.

CDR3 sequence: CASSLAGEWANYGYTF. CDR3 bases: TGTGCCAGCAGCTTAGCAGGAGAGTGGGCTAACTATGGCTACACCTTC. The V call is TRBV7-2, the J call TRBJ1-2; D is uncertain. The V gene's germline CDR1 is SGHTA and CDR2 FQGNSA. This CDR3 comprises 16 residues. The V and J ends lost 0 bases and 0 bases respectively, with 11 bases between them.

The sample holds one count of this clone. The V call is TRBV5-1, the J call TRBJ2-7; the D is unclear. V was shortened by 4 bases and J by 4 bases, with 9 bases between the two germline ends. CDR1 and CDR2 from the germline V gene are SGHRS and YFSETQ. The CDR3 consists of 12 residues. Here the CDR3 DNA reads TGCGCCAGCAGCCCGGACGGTTACGAGCAGTACTTC. This encodes CASSPDGYEQYF.

The chain carries TRBV5-6 and TRBJ2-5; 7 bases fit TRBD1. Trimming cost V 4 bases and J 2 bases; bases outside gene matches: 11. Germline V gene data show CDR1 as SGHDT and CDR2 as YYEEEE. This CDR3 spans 16 amino acids. In DNA form, the CDR3 reads TGTGCCAGCAGCCTCGACAGGGAAGGGTGGCAAGAGACCCAGTACTTC. This gives the protein CASSLDREGWQETQYF.

The chain couples TRBV4-1 to TRBJ2-1; 9 bases are shared with TRBD2. Germline V gene data show CDR1 as MGHRA and CDR2 as YSYEKL. This CDR3 has 15 amino acids. V was clipped by 2 bases and J by 3 bases; unmatched bases: 2. The CDR3 sequence is CASSQLAGNYNEQFF. As DNA, the CDR3 is TGCGCCAGCAGCCAACTAGCGGGGAACTACAATGAGCAGTTCTTC.

The chain uses TRBV7-8 and TRBJ2-4; D gene ambiguous. Germline V gene sequence: CDR1 SGHVS, CDR2 FQNEAQ. Deletions cut 5 bases from V and 9 bases from J, with 20 bases between. The CDR3 extends over 15 amino acids. In DNA, the CDR3 is TGTGCCAGCAGCCGATCGCGCCTTATCAGTGGCATTCAGTACTTC. Translated, it gives CASSRSRLISGIQYF.

CDR3 nucleotide sequence: TGCAGCGTTGAAGGGCCAGGGGGATATGGCTACACCTTC. This codes for CSVEGPGGYGYTF. J is TRBJ1-2 and V is TRBV29-1; TRBD1 matches at 7 bases. The V gene's germline CDR1 is SQVTM and CDR2 ANQGSEA. The CDR3 is made up of 13 amino acids. V lost 1 base, J lost 5 bases, and 4 bases stayed unmatched.

The chain has TRBV5-1 and TRBJ1-1; D perhaps matches TRBD1 (6 bases). CDR3 length: 12 residues. From germline, CDR1 is SGHRS and CDR2 YFSETQ. Trimming removed 6 bases at V and 1 base at J, with 7 bases between. The DNA for the CDR3 is TGCGCCAGCAAACAGGGGAACACTGAAGCTTTCTTT. It yields the protein CASKQGNTEAFF.

CDR3 sequence: CASSGTTDTQYF. CDR3 DNA: TGTGCCAGCTCAGGGACCACAGATACGCAGTATTTT. The chain uses TRBV18 and TRBJ2-3; D possibly uses TRBD1 or TRBD2 (5 bases each). Trimming took 5 bases from V and 2 from J, leaving 5 bases between them. CDR3 length: 12 residues. Per germline, CDR1 KGHSH and CDR2 LQKENI.

The chain carries TRBV5-6 and TRBJ2-4; D tentatively reads TRBD1 or TRBD2 (6 bases each). The CDR3 consists of 13 residues. V lost 0 bases, J lost 8 bases, and 9 bases lay in between. Germline assignment: CDR1 SGHDT and CDR2 YYEEEE. The CDR3 sequence is CASSLAGEDIQYF. DNA for the CDR3: TGTGCCAGCAGCTTGGCAGGGGAGGACATTCAGTACTTC.

V and J are TRBV6-1 and TRBJ2-7; 10 bases agree with TRBD1. Germline assignment: CDR1 MNHNS and CDR2 SASEGT. CDR3 length equals 14 residues. J gave up 3 bases and V 1 base, and 0 bases lay outside the gene matches. CDR3: CASSEGTGGYEQYF. CDR3 bases: TGTGCCAGCAGTGAAGGGACAGGGGGCTACGAGCAGTACTTC.

The chain combines TRBV4-2 with TRBJ1-6; maybe TRBD1 (5 bases). There are 19 residues in the CDR3. With 0 bases removed from V and 0 bases from J, the gap between germline ends came to 15 bases. The V gene's germline CDR1 is LGHNA and CDR2 YNFKEQ. The CDR3 reads CASSQDFRRQSSYNSPLHF. In DNA form, the CDR3 reads TGTGCCAGCAGCCAAGATTTCAGGAGACAGAGCTCCTATAATTCACCCCTCCACTTT.

The chain has TRBV2 and TRBJ2-1; D is possibly TRBD2 (5 bases). CDR3 size: 15 residues. Per germline, CDR1 SNHLY and CDR2 FYNNEI. The ends were cut back, 4 bases at V and 0 bases at J, with 10 bases in the middle. The CDR3 coding sequence is TGTGCCAGCAGTGGTTGGAGGAGCTCCTACAATGAGCAGTTCTTC. Residues: CASSGWRSSYNEQFF.

J is TRBJ1-6 and V is TRBV5-1; the D is unclear. Trimming pared 4 bases from V and 5 bases from J, leaving 7 bases between. CDR1 is SGHRS, CDR2 YFSETQ, per germline. CDR3 length: 13 amino acids. The CDR3 loop reads CASSGLNNSPLHF. CDR3 coding DNA: TGCGCCAGCAGCGGACTGAATAATTCACCCCTCCACTTT.

The rearrangement uses TRBV19 and TRBJ2-7, with no clear D. Germline loops: CDR1 LNHDA, CDR2 SQIVND (reference sequence). V lost 3 bases, J lost 1 base, and 13 bases lay in between. CDR3 length equals 15 residues. The CDR3 coding sequence is TGTGCCAGTAGTATTAATAGGTGGCCATCCTACGAGCAGTACTTC. It specifies CASSINRWPSYEQYF. The full variable domain, its missing parts supplied by reference TRBV19 and TRBJ2-7, is DGGITQSPKYLFRKEGQNVTLSCEQNLNHDAMYWYRQDPGQGLRLIYYSQIVNDFQKGDIAEGYSVSREKKESFPLTVTSAQKNPTAFYLCASSINRWPSYEQYFGPGTRLTVT.

The V gene is TRBV9, the J gene TRBJ2-4; 8 nucleotides match TRBD1. V shed 3 bases, J shed 5 bases, and the junction held 10 bases outside the gene matches. There are 16 residues in the CDR3. Germline-derived CDR1 and CDR2 are SGDLS and YYNGEE. The CDR3 DNA is TGTGCCAGCAGCGCGGAGGCGGCAGGGGGCCAAAACATTCAGTACTTC. Protein: CASSAEAAGGQNIQYF.

The rearrangement joins TRBV7-2 to TRBJ2-1, with 7 bases that match TRBD2. This CDR3 spans 11 amino acids. V lost 5 bases, J lost 10 bases, and 2 bases stayed unmatched. Germline V lookup: CDR1 SGHTA, CDR2 FQGNSA. This chain's CDR3 is CASSLGGEQFF. In nucleotides, the CDR3 is TGTGCCAGCAGCCTGGGGGGGGAGCAGTTCTTC.

V is TRBV5-4 and J is TRBJ1-6, with a tentative D call TRBD1 (5 bases). CDR1 SGHNT and CDR2 YYREEE come from the germline V gene (reference sequence). CDR3 length: 16 amino acids. V lost 3 bases and J 6 bases, leaving 16 bases between the germline ends. The CDR3 DNA is TGTGCCAGCAGCTCCCCACGGGGGGAGCCTAATTCACCCCTCCACTTT. Translated: CASSSPRGEPNSPLHF. The full variable domain, with the rest looked up from reference TRBV5-4 and TRBJ1-6, is ETGVTQSPTHLIKTRGQQVTLRCSSQSGHNTVSWYQQALGQGPQFIFQYYREEENGRGNFPPRFSGLQFPNYSSELNVNALELDDSALYLCASSSPRGEPNSPLHFGNGTRLTVT.

DNA of the CDR3: TGTGCCAGCAGCTTAACGGTGAATCAGCCCCAGCATTTT. Translated, it gives CASSLTVNQPQHF. The rearrangement uses TRBV7-3 and TRBJ1-5, with D uncertain. In germline, CDR1 is SGHTA, CDR2 FQGTGA. The V end lost 0 bases, the J end lost 4 bases, and 4 bases lay between the germline ends. The CDR3 loop spans 13 amino acids. The variable domain in full, with the rest retrieved from reference TRBV7-3 and TRBJ1-5, is GAGVSQTPSNKVTEKGKYVELRCDPISGHTALYWYRQSLGQGPEFLIYFQGTGAADDSGLPNDRFFAVRPEGSVSTLKIQRTERGDSAVYLCASSLTVNQPQHFGDGTRLSIL.

This clone has only a few counts. V is TRBV5-1 and J is TRBJ1-4, with D hard to call. Trimming pared 8 bases from V and 0 bases from J, leaving 14 bases between. Germline V gene sequence: CDR1 SGHRS, CDR2 YFSETQ. CDR3 length: 15 amino acids. CDR3 amino acids: CASQRTGATNEKLFF. CDR3 in DNA: TGCGCCAGTCAGAGGACGGGCGCAACTAATGAAAAACTGTTTTTT. The variable domain in full, with the rest retrieved from reference TRBV5-1 and TRBJ1-4, is KAGVTQTPRYLIKTRGQQVTLSCSPISGHRSVSWYQQTPGQGLQFLFEYFSETQRNKGNFPGRFSGRQFSNSRSEMNVSTLELGDSALYLCASQRTGATNEKLFFGSGTQLSVL.

V gene TRBV5-1 combines with J gene TRBJ2-3; 8 nucleotides line up with TRBD2. Germline CDR1 reads SGHRS; CDR2 reads YFSETQ. The CDR3 has 17 residues. V gave up 0 bases and J gave up 3 bases; unmatched junction bases: 9. This chain's CDR3 is CASSLEVTGGATDTQYF. The CDR3 DNA reads as TGCGCCAGCAGCTTGGAAGTAACCGGGGGGGCAACAGATACGCAGTATTTT.

This chain links TRBV2 with TRBJ2-5; D not certain. V was cut by 6 bases and J by 5 bases, with 7 bases left in between. Germline CDR1 reads SNHLY; CDR2 reads FYNNEI. CDR3 length: 11 residues. CDR3 nucleotide sequence: TGTGCCAGCAGCCTTTGGGAGACCCAGTACTTC. It codes for CASSLWETQYF.